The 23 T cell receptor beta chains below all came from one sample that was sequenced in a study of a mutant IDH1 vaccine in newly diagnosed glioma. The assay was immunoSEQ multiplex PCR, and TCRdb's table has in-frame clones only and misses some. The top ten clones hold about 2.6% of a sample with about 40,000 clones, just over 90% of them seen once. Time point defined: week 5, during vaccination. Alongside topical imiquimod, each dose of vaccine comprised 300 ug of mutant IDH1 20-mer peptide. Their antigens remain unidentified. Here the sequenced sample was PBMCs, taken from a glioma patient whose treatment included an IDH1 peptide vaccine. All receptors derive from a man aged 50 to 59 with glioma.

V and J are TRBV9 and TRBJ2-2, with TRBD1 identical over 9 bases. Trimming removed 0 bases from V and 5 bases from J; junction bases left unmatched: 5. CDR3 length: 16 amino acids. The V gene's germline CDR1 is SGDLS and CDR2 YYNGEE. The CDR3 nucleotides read TGTGCCAGCAGCGTAGCGGGACAGGGAAATACCGGGGAGCTGTTTTTT. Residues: CASSVAGQGNTGELFF.

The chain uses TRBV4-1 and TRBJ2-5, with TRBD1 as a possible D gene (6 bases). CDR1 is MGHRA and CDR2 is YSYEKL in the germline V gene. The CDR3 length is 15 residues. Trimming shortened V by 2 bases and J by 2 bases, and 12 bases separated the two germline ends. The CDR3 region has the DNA TGCGCCAGCAGCCAACGGATGGACAGACAAGAGACCCAGTACTTC. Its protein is CASSQRMDRQETQYF.

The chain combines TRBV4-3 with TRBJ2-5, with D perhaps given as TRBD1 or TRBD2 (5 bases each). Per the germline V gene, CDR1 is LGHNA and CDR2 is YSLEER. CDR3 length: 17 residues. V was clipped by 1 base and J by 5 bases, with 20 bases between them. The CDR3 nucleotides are TGCGCCAGCAGCCAAGGGTCAAGCGGAAAATCAGGGGAGACCCAGTACTTC. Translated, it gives CASSQGSSGKSGETQYF.

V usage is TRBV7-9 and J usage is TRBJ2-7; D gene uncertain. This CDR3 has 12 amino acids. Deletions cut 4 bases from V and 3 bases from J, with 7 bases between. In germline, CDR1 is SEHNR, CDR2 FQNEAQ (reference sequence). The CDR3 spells CASSSNSYEQYF. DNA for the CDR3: TGTGCCAGCAGCTCAAACAGCTACGAGCAGTACTTC. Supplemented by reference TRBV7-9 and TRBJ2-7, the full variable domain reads DTGVSQNPRHKITKRGQNVTFRCDPISEHNRLYWYRQTLGQGPEFLTYFQNEAQLEKSRLLSDRFSAERPKGSFSTLEIQRTEQGDSAMYLCASSSNSYEQYFGPGTRLTVT.

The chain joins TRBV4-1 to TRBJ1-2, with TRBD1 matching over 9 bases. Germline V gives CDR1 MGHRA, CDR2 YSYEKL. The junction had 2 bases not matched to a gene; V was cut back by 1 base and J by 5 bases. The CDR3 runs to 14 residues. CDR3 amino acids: CASSQGQGGYGYTF. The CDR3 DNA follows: TGCGCCAGCAGCCAAGGACAGGGGGGTTATGGCTACACCTTC.

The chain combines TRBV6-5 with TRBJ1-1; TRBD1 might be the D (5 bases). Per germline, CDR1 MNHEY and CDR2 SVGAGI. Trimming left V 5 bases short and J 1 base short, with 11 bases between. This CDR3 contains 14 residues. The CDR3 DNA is TGTGCCAGCAGTCTAGGGGTCACGAACACTGAAGCTTTCTTT. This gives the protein CASSLGVTNTEAFF.

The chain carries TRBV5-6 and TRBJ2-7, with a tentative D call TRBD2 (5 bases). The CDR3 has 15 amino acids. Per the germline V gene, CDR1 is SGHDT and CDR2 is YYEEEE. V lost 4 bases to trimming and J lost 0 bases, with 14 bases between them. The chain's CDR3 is CASSPERRGSYEQYF. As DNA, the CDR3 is TGTGCCAGCAGCCCCGAGCGGCGAGGCTCCTACGAGCAGTACTTC.

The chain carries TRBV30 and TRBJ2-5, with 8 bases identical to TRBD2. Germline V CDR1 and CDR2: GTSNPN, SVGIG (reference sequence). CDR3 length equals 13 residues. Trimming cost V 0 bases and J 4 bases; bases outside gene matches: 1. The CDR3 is CAWSVAGVETQYF. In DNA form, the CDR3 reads TGTGCCTGGAGTGTAGCGGGGGTAGAGACCCAGTACTTC.

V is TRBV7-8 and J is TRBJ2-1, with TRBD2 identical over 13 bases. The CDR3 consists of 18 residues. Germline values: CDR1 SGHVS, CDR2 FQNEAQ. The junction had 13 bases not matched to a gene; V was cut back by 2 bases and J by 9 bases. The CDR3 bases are TGTGCCAGCAGCTTAAGTTTTGTCGGGACTAGCGGGGAAGGTGAGCAGTTCTTC. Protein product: CASSLSFVGTSGEGEQFF.

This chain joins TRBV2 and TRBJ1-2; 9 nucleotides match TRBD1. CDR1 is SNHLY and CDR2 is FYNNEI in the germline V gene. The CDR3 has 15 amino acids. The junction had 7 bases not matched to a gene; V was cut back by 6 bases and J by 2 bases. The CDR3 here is CASSPSGTGNYGYTF. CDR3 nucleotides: TGTGCCAGCAGCCCATCCGGGACAGGGAACTATGGCTACACCTTC. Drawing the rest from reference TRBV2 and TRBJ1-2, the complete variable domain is EPEVTQTPSHQVTQMGQEVILRCVPISNHLYFYWYRQILGQKVEFLVSFYNNEISEKSEIFDDQFSVERPDGSNFTLKIRSTKLEDSAMYFCASSPSGTGNYGYTFGSGTRLTVV.

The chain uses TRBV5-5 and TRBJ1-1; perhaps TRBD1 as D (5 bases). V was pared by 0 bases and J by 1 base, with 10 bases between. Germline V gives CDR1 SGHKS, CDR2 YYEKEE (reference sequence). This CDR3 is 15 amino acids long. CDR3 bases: TGTGCCAGCAGCTTGGTTGGGACCTGGAACACTGAAGCTTTCTTT. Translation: CASSLVGTWNTEAFF.

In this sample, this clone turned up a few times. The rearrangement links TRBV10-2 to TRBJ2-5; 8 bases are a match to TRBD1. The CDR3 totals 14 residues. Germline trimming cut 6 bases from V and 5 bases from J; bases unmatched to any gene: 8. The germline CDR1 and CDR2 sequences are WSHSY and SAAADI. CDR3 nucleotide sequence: TGCGCCAGCAGACCGGGACAGGTCCGGGAGACCCAGTACTTC. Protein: CASRPGQVRETQYF.

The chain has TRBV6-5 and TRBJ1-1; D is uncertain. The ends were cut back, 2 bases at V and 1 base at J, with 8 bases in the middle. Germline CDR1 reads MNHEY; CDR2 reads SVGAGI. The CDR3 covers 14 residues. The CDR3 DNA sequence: TGTGCCAGCAGTTACGGGCATACGAACACTGAAGCTTTCTTT. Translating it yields CASSYGHTNTEAFF.

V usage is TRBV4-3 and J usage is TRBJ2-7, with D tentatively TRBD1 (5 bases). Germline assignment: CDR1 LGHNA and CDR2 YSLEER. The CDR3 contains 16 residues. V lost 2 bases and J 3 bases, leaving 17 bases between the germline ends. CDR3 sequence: CASSQRSGPPDYEQYF. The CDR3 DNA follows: TGCGCCAGCAGCCAACGATCAGGGCCCCCCGACTACGAGCAGTACTTC.

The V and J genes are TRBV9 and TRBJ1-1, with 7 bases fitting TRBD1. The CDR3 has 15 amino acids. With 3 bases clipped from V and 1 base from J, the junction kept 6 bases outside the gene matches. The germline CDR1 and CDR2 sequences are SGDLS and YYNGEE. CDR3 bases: TGTGCCAGCAGCGCCAACAGGGGAAAGAACACTGAAGCTTTCTTT. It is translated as CASSANRGKNTEAFF.

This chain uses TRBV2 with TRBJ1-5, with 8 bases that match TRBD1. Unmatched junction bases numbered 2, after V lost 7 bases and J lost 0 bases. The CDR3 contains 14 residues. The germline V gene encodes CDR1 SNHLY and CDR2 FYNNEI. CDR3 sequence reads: CASKTGVSNQPQHF. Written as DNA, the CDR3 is TGTGCCAGCAAGACAGGGGTTAGCAATCAGCCCCAGCATTTT. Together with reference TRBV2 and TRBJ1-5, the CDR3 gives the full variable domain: EPEVTQTPSHQVTQMGQEVILRCVPISNHLYFYWYRQILGQKVEFLVSFYNNEISEKSEIFDDQFSVERPDGSNFTLKIRSTKLEDSAMYFCASKTGVSNQPQHFGDGTRLSIL.

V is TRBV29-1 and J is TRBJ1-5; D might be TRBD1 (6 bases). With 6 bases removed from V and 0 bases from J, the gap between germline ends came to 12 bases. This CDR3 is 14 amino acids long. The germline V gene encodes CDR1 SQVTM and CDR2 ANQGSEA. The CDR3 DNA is TGCAGCGTAAAACAGGGTAATAGCAATCAGCCCCAGCATTTT. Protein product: CSVKQGNSNQPQHF.

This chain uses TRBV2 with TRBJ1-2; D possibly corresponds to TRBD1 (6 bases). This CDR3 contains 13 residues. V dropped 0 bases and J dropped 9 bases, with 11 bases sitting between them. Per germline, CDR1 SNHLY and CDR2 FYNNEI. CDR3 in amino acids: CASSEAFRDSYTF. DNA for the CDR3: TGTGCCAGCAGTGAAGCTTTCCGGGACAGCTACACCTTC.

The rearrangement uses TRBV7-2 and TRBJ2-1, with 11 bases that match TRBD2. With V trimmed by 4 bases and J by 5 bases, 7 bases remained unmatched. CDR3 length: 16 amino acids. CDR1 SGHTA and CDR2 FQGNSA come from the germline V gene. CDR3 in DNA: TGTGCCAGCAGCTCACCTAGCGGGGGGCTCCACAATGAGCAGTTCTTC. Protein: CASSSPSGGLHNEQFF.

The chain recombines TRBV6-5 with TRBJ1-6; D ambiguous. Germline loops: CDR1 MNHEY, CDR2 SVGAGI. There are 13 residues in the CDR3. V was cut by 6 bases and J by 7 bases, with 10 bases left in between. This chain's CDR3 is CASSLTGNSPLHF. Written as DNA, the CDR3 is TGTGCCAGCAGCCTCACGGGGAATTCACCCCTCCACTTT.

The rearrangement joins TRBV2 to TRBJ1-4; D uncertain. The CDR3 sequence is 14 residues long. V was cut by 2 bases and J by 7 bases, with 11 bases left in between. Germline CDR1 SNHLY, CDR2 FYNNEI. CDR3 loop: CASSEWHEIEKLFF. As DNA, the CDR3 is TGTGCCAGCAGTGAATGGCATGAGATTGAAAAACTGTTTTTT.

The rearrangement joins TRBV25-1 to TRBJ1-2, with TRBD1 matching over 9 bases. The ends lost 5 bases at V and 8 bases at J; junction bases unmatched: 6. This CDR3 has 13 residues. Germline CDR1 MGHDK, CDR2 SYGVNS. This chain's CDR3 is CASSLQGAGGYTF. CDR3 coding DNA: TGTGCCAGCAGTTTACAGGGGGCAGGCGGCTACACCTTC.

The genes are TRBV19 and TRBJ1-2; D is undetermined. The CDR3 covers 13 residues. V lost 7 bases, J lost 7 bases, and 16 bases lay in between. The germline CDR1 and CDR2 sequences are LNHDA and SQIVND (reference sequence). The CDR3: CASKVGGMGGYTF. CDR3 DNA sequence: TGTGCCAGTAAGGTCGGAGGGATGGGTGGCTACACCTTC.